The sequence of this T cell receptor beta chain was determined in a study of blood T cell repertoires in COVID-19. Study context: Sites across the United States, Italy and Spain contributed samples from acute and convalescent COVID-19. T cells, B-cell-depleted T cells, or PBMCs supplied cDNA or gDNA.

This table comes from immunoSEQ multiplex PCR, and its TCRdb copy is limited to in-frame clones, with some not included. The top ten clones hold approximately 5.6% of a sample with some 200,000 clones, around 90% of them seen once. The V gene end was trimmed by 2 bases and the J gene end by 3 bases; junction bases not matched to a gene: 9. Germline CDR1 reads KGHSH; CDR2 reads LQKENI. This CDR3 has 17 amino acids. The receptor's source is a man in his forties with active or convalescent COVID-19. The chain links TRBV18 to TRBJ2-5, with 10 bases that match TRBD1. Sample: peripheral blood. CDR3 coding DNA: TGTGCCAGCTCACCAAGGGACAGGGGCCTTTGGGAAGAGACCCAGTACTTC. Encoded protein: CASSPRDRGLWEETQYF.